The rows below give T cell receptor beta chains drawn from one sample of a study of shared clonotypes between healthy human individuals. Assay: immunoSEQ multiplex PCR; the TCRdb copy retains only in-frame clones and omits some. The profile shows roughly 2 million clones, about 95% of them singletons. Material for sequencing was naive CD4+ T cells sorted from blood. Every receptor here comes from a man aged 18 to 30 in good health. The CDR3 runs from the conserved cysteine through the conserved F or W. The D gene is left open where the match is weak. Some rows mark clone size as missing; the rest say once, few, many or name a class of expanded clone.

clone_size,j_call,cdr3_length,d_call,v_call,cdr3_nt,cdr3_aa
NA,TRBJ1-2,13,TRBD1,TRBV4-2,TGTGCCAGCAGCCAAGGAGGGACAGACGGCTACACCTTC,CASSQGGTDGYTF
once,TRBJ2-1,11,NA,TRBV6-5,TGTGCCAGCAGTCGAGGGGATGAGCAGTTCTTC,CASSRGDEQFF
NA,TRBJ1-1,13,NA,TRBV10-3,TGTGCCATCAGTGAGGCCCCAAACACTGAAGCTTTCTTT,CAISEAPNTEAFF
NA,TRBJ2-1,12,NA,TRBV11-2,TGTGCCAGCAGCTTAGATCGGAGGGAGCAGTTCTTC,CASSLDRREQFF
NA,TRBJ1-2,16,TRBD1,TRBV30,TGTGCCTCGGCCGGGACAGGGAACTCCGCTAACTATGGCTACACCTTC,CASAGTGNSANYGYTF
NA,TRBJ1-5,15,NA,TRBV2,TGTGCCAGCAGTTCCCCCCGGGCTAGCAATCAGCCCCAGCATTTT,CASSSPRASNQPQHF
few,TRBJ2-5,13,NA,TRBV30,TGTGCCTGGAGTCAGGGGTACCAAGAGACCCAGTACTTC,CAWSQGYQETQYF
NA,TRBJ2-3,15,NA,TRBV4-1,TGCGCCAGCAGCCAAGAGGGGACTAGCACAGATACGCAGTATTTT,CASSQEGTSTDTQYF
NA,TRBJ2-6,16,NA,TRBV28,TGTGCCAGCAGTTTAATCTTCCCCACTGGGGCCAACGTCCTGACTTTC,CASSLIFPTGANVLTF
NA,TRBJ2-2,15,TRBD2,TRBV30,TGTGCCTGGAGTAGGGGACTAGCGCGGGCCGGGGAGCTGTTTTTT,CAWSRGLARAGELFF
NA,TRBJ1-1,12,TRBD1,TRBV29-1,TGCAGCGTTGGTCAGGGGGACACTGAAGCTTTCTTT,CSVGQGDTEAFF
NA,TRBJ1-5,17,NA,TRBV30,TGTGCCTGGAGTCACCAGGGACCTAACTATAGCAATCAGCCCCAGCATTTT,CAWSHQGPNYSNQPQHF
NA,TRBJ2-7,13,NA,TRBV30,TGTGCCTGGAGTGTTAAAGTGACCTACGAGCAGTACTTC,CAWSVKVTYEQYF
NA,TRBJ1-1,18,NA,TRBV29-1,TGCAGCGTTGACCCGAGGGGTTTCCCTTTCAAAAAGAACACTGAAGCTTTCTTT,CSVDPRGFPFKKNTEAFF
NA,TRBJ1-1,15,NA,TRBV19,TGTGCCAGTAGTATTTCAGGTAACTCGTACACTGAAGCTTTCTTT,CASSISGNSYTEAFF
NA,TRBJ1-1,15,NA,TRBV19,TGTGCCAGCTTTAGTACGGGGCTAGGGAACACTGAAGCTTTCTTT,CASFSTGLGNTEAFF
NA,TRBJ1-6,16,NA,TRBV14,TGTGCCAGCAGCCAAGATCCCTGGGGGCTCAAATCACCCCTCCACTTT,CASSQDPWGLKSPLHF
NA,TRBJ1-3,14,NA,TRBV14,TGTGCCAGCAGCCCGACGGTATCTGGAAACACCATATATTTT,CASSPTVSGNTIYF
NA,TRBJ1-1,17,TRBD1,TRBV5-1,TGCGCCAGCAGCCCCCTAGGACAGGGGGGAATGAACACTGAAGCTTTCTTT,CASSPLGQGGMNTEAFF
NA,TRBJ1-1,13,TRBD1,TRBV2,TGTGCCAGCAGTGCCGGGACAGGCCTTGAAGCTTTCTTT,CASSAGTGLEAFF
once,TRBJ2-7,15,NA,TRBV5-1,TGCGCCAGCAGCTTGGGGAACGCCCCCTTGGAGGAGCAGTACTTC,CASSLGNAPLEEQYF
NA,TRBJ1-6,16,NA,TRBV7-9,TGTGCCAGCAGCTTAACCGCTGGACGTCCCCACGGGGCCCTCCACTTT,CASSLTAGRPHGALHF
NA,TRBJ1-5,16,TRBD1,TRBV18,TGTGCCAGCTCACTTTGGGGGACAGGGGCAAATCAGCCCCAGCATTTT,CASSLWGTGANQPQHF
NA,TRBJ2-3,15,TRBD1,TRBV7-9,TGTGCCAGCAGCTTATCACAGGGGGTTACAGATACGCAGTATTTT,CASSLSQGVTDTQYF
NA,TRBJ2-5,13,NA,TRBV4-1,TGCGCCAGCAGCCGGACTAGGGGGGAGACCCAGTACTTC,CASSRTRGETQYF
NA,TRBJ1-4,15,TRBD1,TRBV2,TGTGCCAGCACTTCACAGGGGGCGGAGAGTGAAAAACTGTTTTTT,CASTSQGAESEKLFF
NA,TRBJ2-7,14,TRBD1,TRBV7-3,TGTGCCAGCAGCTTAGGGACAGCCCCCTACGAGCAGTACTTC,CASSLGTAPYEQYF
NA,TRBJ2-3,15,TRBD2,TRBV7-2,TGTGCCAGCAGCCCGCGACTAGCGGGGAAAGATACGCAGTATTTT,CASSPRLAGKDTQYF
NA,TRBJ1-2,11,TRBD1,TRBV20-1,TGTTCCGGGACAGGGGGCGATGGCTACACCTTC,CSGTGGDGYTF
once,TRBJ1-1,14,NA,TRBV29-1,TGCAGCGTTGAATCAAGACAGAGCAACACTGAAGCTTTCTTT,CSVESRQSNTEAFF